These 6 T cell receptor beta chains originate from one sample sequenced in a study of T cell responses to AZD1222 COVID-19 vaccine. Assay used: immunoSEQ multiplex PCR; TCRdb lists only in-frame clones, some missing. The sample contains roughly 180,000 clones, 94% of which appear only once. The material was peripheral blood, obtained on day 0 of AZD1222 vaccination. The receptors come from an adult in good health.

This rearrangement joins TRBV28 to TRBJ1-5; D ambiguous. This CDR3 is built from 12 residues. Trimming removed 2 bases at V and 8 bases at J, with 7 bases between. Germline V gives CDR1 MDHEN, CDR2 SYDVKM. The CDR3 region has the DNA TGTGCCAGCAGTTTACTTGGTGAGCCCCAGCATTTT. Residues: CASSLLGEPQHF.

The J gene is TRBJ2-7, the V gene TRBV7-3; the match to TRBD1 covers 7 bases. CDR1 SGHTA and CDR2 FQGTGA come from the germline V gene. V lost 6 bases to trimming and J lost 3 bases; unmatched junction nucleotides: 8. This CDR3 region has 14 residues. Written as DNA, the CDR3 is TGTGCCAGCAGTGCCGGGACAGCCTACTACGAGCAGTACTTC. This codes for CASSAGTAYYEQYF.

This chain uses TRBV29-1 with TRBJ1-1, with unresolved D. The CDR3 totals 13 residues. V was shortened by 6 bases and J by 0 bases, with 11 bases between the two germline ends. Germline V gene sequence: CDR1 SQVTM, CDR2 ANQGSEA. This CDR3 is CSVSAGLNTEAFF. The CDR3 nucleotides are TGCAGCGTGTCGGCCGGGCTGAACACTGAAGCTTTCTTT. The complete variable domain, with remaining parts taken from reference TRBV29-1 and TRBJ1-1, reads SAVISQKPSRDICQRGTSLTIQCQVDSQVTMMFWYRQQPGQSLTLIATANQGSEATYESGFVIDKFPISRPNLTFSTLTVSNMSPEDSSIYLCSVSAGLNTEAFFGQGTRLTVV.

This chain links TRBV11-2 with TRBJ2-2; TRBD2 might be the D (5 bases). V was clipped by 4 bases and J by 5 bases, with 11 bases between them. Germline V gene data show CDR1 as SGHAT and CDR2 as FQNNGV. The CDR3 totals 14 residues. The CDR3 sequence is CASSSSAGTGELFF. In nucleotides, the CDR3 is TGTGCCAGCAGCTCTTCGGCGGGTACCGGGGAGCTGTTTTTT.

V usage is TRBV12-3 or TRBV12-4 and J usage is TRBJ1-2; D unresolved. Trimming took 7 bases from V and 8 from J, leaving 14 bases between them. The CDR3 covers 12 residues. This CDR3 reads CASTLGPDGYTF. The CDR3 nucleotides read TGTGCCAGCACCCTCGGCCCCGACGGCTACACCTTC.

The rearrangement links TRBV2 to TRBJ2-1; 8 bases align to TRBD2. V was pared by 4 bases and J by 15 bases, with 11 bases of the junction left unmatched. CDR3 length: 13 amino acids. Germline V gene data show CDR1 as SNHLY and CDR2 as FYNNEI. The CDR3 region has the DNA TGTGCCAGCAGTGGCGAGCGGGAGAACCCACGGTTCTTC. It is translated as CASSGERENPRFF.